This T cell receptor beta chain was observed in a study of control samples from healthy donors and cancer patients. V was pared by 1 base and J by 8 bases, with 13 bases of the junction left unmatched. Germline CDR1 is SGHTA and CDR2 is FQGNSA. The CDR3 covers 17 residues. TCRdb's copy holds only in-frame clones and misses some; the assay was immunoSEQ multiplex PCR. The table lists about 89,000 clones, approximately 87% of them singletons, with less than 2.5% in the top ten. This clonotype originated in a woman aged 40 to 49 in good health. This chain joins TRBV7-2 and TRBJ2-3; 9 nucleotides align to TRBD1. Sequencing was done on a sample of blood. The CDR3 DNA reads TGTGCCAGCAGCTTAGACGGGACAGGGTCTCGCTCGGGTACGCAGTATTTT. Its protein is CASSLDGTGSRSGTQYF.